This passage covers 26 T cell receptor beta chains from one sample sequenced in a study of vaccination and CD4 T cells after COVID-19 (dated by TCRdb to 2022 to 2024). The sample's treatment or condition label, in plain terms: approximately 10-day PBMC culture with coronavirus spike peptide pools or control peptides (ViraFEST assay). Their specific antigens are unknown. Preparation of the library involved PCR. The instrument was an Illumina iSeq 100. At the Johns Hopkins FTIC core, DNA from the cultured CD4+ T cells underwent TCR sequencing with the Oncomine TCR Beta short-read assay. TCRdb applied fastp at Q25 and MiXCR to the public reads, then kept only in-frame beta chains. When rows share a CDR3 protein, they turn into one entry using the most common DNA and genes. This sample holds roughly 3,000 distinct CDR3 sequences; roughly 30% were observed only once. The ten largest clones add up to 25% to 35% of the sample.

Sequencing used CD4+ T cells from blood, cultured in vitro. The receptors here all came from a human donor who had recovered from COVID-19.

This clonotype was observed a few times. The chain is built from TRBV12-2 and TRBJ2-3. TRBV12-2 is marked as a pseudogene. The CDR3 covers 12 residues. DNA of the CDR3: TGTGCAAGTCGCTTAGGCACAGATACGCAGTATTTT. Its translation: CASRLGTDTQYF.

This clonotype was recorded once. This chain links TRBV15 with TRBJ2-3, with 9 bases matching TRBD1. V lost 8 bases and J lost 2; bases outside the gene matches: 8. Germline CDR1 reads LNHNV; CDR2 reads YYDKDF (reference sequence). There are 15 residues in the CDR3. The DNA for the CDR3 is TGTGCCACCGGTCTCGGACAGGGGTACACAGATACGCAGTATTTT. Protein: CATGLGQGYTDTQYF.

This sequence joins TRBV7-9 and TRBJ2-1; 13 bases line up with TRBD2. This CDR3 comprises 15 residues. The V gene's germline CDR1 is SEHNR and CDR2 FQNEAQ (reference sequence). J was trimmed by 4 bases and V by 5 bases; bases with no gene match: 2. CDR3 DNA: TGTGCCAGCAGCATACTAGCGGGGGGGTACAATGAGCAGTTCTTC. Translation gives CASSILAGGYNEQFF.

In DNA, the CDR3 is TGTGCCAGTGGCCGAGCTCCGAGATATGATGAAAAACTGTTTTTT. Amino acids: CASGRAPRYDEKLFF. V is TRBV6-1 and J is TRBJ1-4, with no clear D. The V end lost 9 bases, the J end lost 6 bases, and 20 bases lay between the germline ends. This CDR3 contains 15 residues. Germline V gene sequence: CDR1 MNHNS, CDR2 SASEGT.

The genes are TRBV12-3 or TRBV12-4 and TRBJ2-7; D possibly corresponds to TRBD1 (5 bases). V lost 5 bases and J 3 bases, leaving 17 bases between the germline ends. The CDR3 runs to 15 residues. The CDR3 here is CASSLDTGYDYEQYF. The CDR3 DNA sequence: TGTGCCAGCAGTCTGGACACCGGGTATGACTACGAGCAGTACTTC.

This clonotype was counted only a few times. This chain uses TRBV7-9 with TRBJ1-2, with TRBD1 identical over 8 bases. Per the germline V gene, CDR1 is SEHNR and CDR2 is FQNEAQ (reference sequence). The CDR3 loop spans 15 amino acids. The V and J ends lost 4 bases and 5 bases, in that order; junction bases with no gene match: 9. The CDR3 loop reads CASSSHRGTGYGYTF. For the CDR3, the DNA is TGTGCCAGCAGCTCCCACAGGGGGACTGGGTATGGCTACACCTTC.

The rearrangement links TRBV7-9 to TRBJ1-6; possibly TRBD1 for D (6 bases). The CDR3 is 16 amino acids. V shed 5 bases and J shed 4 bases, with 15 bases lying between them. Germline CDR1 and CDR2: SEHNR and FQNEAQ (reference sequence). The CDR3 DNA is TGTGCCAGCAGCCCGTCGACAGGCTTTTATAATTCACCCCTCCACTTT. It is translated as CASSPSTGFYNSPLHF.

The chain recombines TRBV6-1 with TRBJ2-5, with 8 bases fitting TRBD2. Germline CDR1 is MNHNS and CDR2 is SASEGT. This CDR3 comprises 14 residues. The V gene end was trimmed by 9 bases and the J gene end by 3 bases; junction bases not matched to a gene: 9. The CDR3, as DNA: TGTGCCAGTCGTGGTCGGGGGGGCGAAGAGACCCAGTACTTC. It is translated as CASRGRGGEETQYF.

V is TRBV14 and J is TRBJ1-1; D unresolved. Germline-derived CDR1 and CDR2 are SGHDN and FVKESK. The CDR3 is 17 residues long. Trimming removed 1 base from V and 1 base from J, with 16 bases in between. This CDR3 reads CASSQVGWAGRNTEAFF. CDR3 sequence (DNA): TGTGCCAGCAGCCAAGTCGGGTGGGCAGGCCGGAACACTGAAGCTTTCTTT.

V and J are TRBV5-8 and TRBJ1-2; D call uncertain. Germline V gene lookup returns CDR1 SGHTS and CDR2 YDEGEE. This CDR3 is built from 15 residues. V lost 2 bases and J 3 bases, leaving 14 bases between the germline ends. The CDR3 region has the DNA TGTGCCAGCAGCTTCGTACCGGGCGGGGACTATGGCTACACCTTC. This translates into CASSFVPGGDYGYTF.

This rearrangement joins TRBV5-1 to TRBJ2-2, with 11 bases aligning to TRBD1. Per the germline V gene, CDR1 is SGHRS and CDR2 is YFSETQ. The V gene end was trimmed by 4 bases and the J gene end by 6 bases; junction bases not matched to a gene: 5. The CDR3 runs 15 residues. The DNA for the CDR3 is TGCGCCAGCAGCCCGGACAGGGGGCGAGCCGGGGAGCTGTTTTTT. Its translation: CASSPDRGRAGELFF.

The genes are TRBV6-7 and TRBJ2-7, with a tentative D call TRBD1 (6 bases). TRBV6-7 is marked as an open reading frame, function uncertain. This CDR3 region has 15 residues. The V gene lost 6 bases and the J gene lost 0 bases, with 15 bases spanning the gap. The CDR3: CASSHTTDSSYEQYF. CDR3 coding DNA: TGTGCCAGCAGCCATACTACGGACAGCTCCTACGAGCAGTACTTC.

The chain has TRBV6-1 and TRBJ1-4; the D is unclear. This CDR3 region has 14 residues. Germline-derived CDR1 and CDR2 are MNHNS and SASEGT. The ends were cut back, 4 bases at V and 6 bases at J, with 12 bases in the middle. The chain's CDR3 is CASSGGMRYEKLFF. The CDR3 DNA reads TGTGCCAGCAGTGGAGGGATGCGGTATGAAAAACTGTTTTTT.

This clonotype was observed a handful of times. J is TRBJ2-7 and V is TRBV6-2 or TRBV6-3; D possibly matches TRBD1 or TRBD2 (6 bases each). CDR1 and CDR2 (germline): MNHEY, SVGEGT. V was trimmed by 8 bases and J by 6 bases, leaving 23 bases between them. This CDR3 is built from 15 residues. The CDR3 spells CASVVLGGSEGEQYF. The DNA of the CDR3 is TGTGCCAGCGTAGTCCTCGGGGGCTCAGAGGGCGAGCAGTACTTC.

As to this clonotype: The junction does not match germline at one end; this may be a read error. In DNA form, the CDR3 reads TGTGCCAGCAGTTTACTCGGACAGAACATTCAGTGCTTC. It specifies CASSLLGQNIQCF. The chain employs TRBV12-3 or TRBV12-4 and TRBJ2-4, with D perhaps matching TRBD1 (6 bases). This CDR3 comprises 13 residues.

This clonotype occurred a few times. The gene calls are TRBV20-1 and TRBJ2-1; TRBD1 matches at 10 bases. The CDR3 is 11 residues long. From germline, CDR1 is DFQATT and CDR2 SNEGSKA (reference sequence). V gave up 4 bases and J gave up 11 bases; unmatched junction bases: 2. CDR3 in amino acids: CSAIDRGQQFF. The CDR3 DNA reads TGCAGTGCTATAGACAGGGGGCAGCAGTTCTTC.

In the case of this clonotype: Being one base from a much bigger clone, this may be a read error. The J gene is TRBJ1-2, the V gene TRBV12-3 or TRBV12-4; no definite D call. The CDR3 is 11 amino acids. CDR3 DNA sequence: TGTCCCAGCAGTCTCAGACCGCCCCTCACCTTC. The encoded protein is CPSSLRPPLTF.

This clonotype appeared a few times. The rearrangement links TRBV12-3 or TRBV12-4 to TRBJ2-3; TRBD2 agrees at 10 bases. V lost 1 base, J lost 1 base, and 5 bases stayed unmatched. The CDR3 consists of 17 residues. DNA for the CDR3: TGTGCCAGCAGTTTAGTAGATGGGACTAGCGGCACAGATACGCAGTATTTT. This gives the protein CASSLVDGTSGTDTQYF.

The table lists this clonotype with a few counts. This rearrangement joins TRBV7-3 to TRBJ2-2, with TRBD1 as a possible D gene (6 bases). The CDR3 consists of 18 residues. Trimming stripped 7 bases from V and 4 bases from J, with 25 bases between. Germline V lookup: CDR1 SGHTA, CDR2 FQGTGA. The DNA of the CDR3 is TGTGCCAGCACCGCTTTCCCCCGGACAGACTTGAGCACCGGGGAGCTGTTTTTT. Its protein product is CASTAFPRTDLSTGELFF.

J is TRBJ2-1 and V is TRBV7-2; 8 bases fit TRBD2. Per the germline V gene, CDR1 is SGHTA and CDR2 is FQGNSA. The CDR3 is 15 amino acids. Trimming took 4 bases from V and 9 from J; bases not matched to a gene: 11. The CDR3 loop reads CASSYQSGGWGEQFF. Written as DNA, the CDR3 is TGTGCCAGCAGCTACCAGAGCGGGGGTTGGGGTGAGCAGTTCTTC.

This clonotype has a handful of counts. The chain has TRBV10-1 and TRBJ2-3, with 9 positions matching TRBD2. Germline loops: CDR1 WNHNN, CDR2 SYGVQD (reference sequence). The V and J ends lost 0 bases and 7 bases, in that order; junction bases with no gene match: 11. The CDR3 has 17 residues. CDR3 coding DNA: TGCGCCAGCAGTGAGTCCCCCACATCTAGCGGGGCGAATACGCAGTATTTT. Translated: CASSESPTSSGANTQYF.

Within the sample, this clonotype is medium-sized. The chain couples TRBV9 to TRBJ1-2, with D perhaps TRBD1 (5 bases). The CDR3 runs to 15 residues. Trimming removed 0 bases at V and 4 bases at J, with 13 bases between. Germline-derived CDR1 and CDR2 are SGDLS and YYNGEE. The CDR3 is CASSVEEGLGYGYTF. The CDR3 bases are TGTGCCAGCAGCGTAGAAGAGGGGCTGGGCTATGGCTACACCTTC.

With regard to this clonotype: One junction end does not reproduce the germline sequence, and a read error may be involved. V is TRBV7-7 and J is TRBJ2-1, with a possible D match to TRBD2 (5 bases). CDR3 length: 13 amino acids. Germline V lookup: CDR1 SSHAT, CDR2 FNYEAQ (reference sequence). Here the CDR3 DNA reads TGTGCTAGCAGCCAAGAGCCGGGATCCCAGCAGTTCTTC. It specifies CASSQEPGSQQFF. The full variable domain, with the rest looked up from reference TRBV7-7 and TRBJ2-1, is GAGVSQSPRYKVTKRGQDVTLRCDPISSHATLYWYQQALGQGPEFLTYFNYEAQPDKSGLPSDRFSAERPEGSISTLTIQRTEQRDSAMYRCASSQEPGSQQFFGPGTRLTVL.

The chain couples TRBV30 to TRBJ1-2, with a tentative D call TRBD1 (6 bases). CDR1 and CDR2 from the germline V gene are GTSNPN and SVGIG (reference sequence). The CDR3 consists of 13 residues. V lost 1 base, J lost 3 bases, and 9 bases lay in between. Here the CDR3 reads CAWSEGGYYGYTF. CDR3 sequence (DNA): TGTGCCTGGAGTGAAGGGGGTTACTATGGCTACACCTTC.

The chain carries TRBV3-1 and TRBJ1-1; TRBD1 agrees at 8 bases. The V and J ends lost 4 bases and 3 bases, in that order; junction bases with no gene match: 4. In germline, CDR1 is LGHDT, CDR2 YNNKEL (reference sequence). The CDR3 sequence is 14 residues long. The CDR3: CASSPWTGYTEAFF. CDR3 DNA sequence: TGTGCCAGCAGCCCGTGGACAGGGTACACTGAAGCTTTCTTT.

This clonotype showed up just once. The chain recombines TRBV6-1 with TRBJ1-5; D is ambiguous. The CDR3 is 14 amino acids. V lost 7 bases and J 1 base, leaving 11 bases between the germline ends. Germline-derived CDR1 and CDR2 are MNHNS and SASEGT. The CDR3 nucleotides are TGTGCCAGCACCCGCTTGGGGAGCAATCAGCCCCAGCATTTT. This gives the protein CASTRLGSNQPQHF.